This T cell receptor beta chain was sequenced during a study of blood T cell repertoires in COVID-19. At the level of the study: Sites across the United States, Italy and Spain contributed samples from acute and convalescent COVID-19. T cells, B-cell-depleted T cells, or PBMCs supplied cDNA or gDNA.

Only in-frame clones appear in the TCRdb table, and some are missing; sequencing was by immunoSEQ multiplex PCR. The data contain some 140,000 clones, more than 60% of them singletons. This CDR3 is 14 amino acids long. After removal of 1 base from V and 6 bases from J, the junction contained 2 bases not matched to a gene. CDR1 SGHDT and CDR2 YYEEEE come from the germline V gene. The sequencing input was peripheral blood. This chain joins TRBV5-6 and TRBJ1-1; TRBD1 matches at 11 bases. This TCR came from a man at least 80 years old with acute or convalescent COVID-19. The CDR3 here is CASSLPGQGAEAFF. The DNA for the CDR3 is TGTGCCAGCAGCTTGCCGGGACAGGGGGCTGAAGCTTTCTTT.